The 27 T cell receptor beta chains below were found in one sample sequenced in a study of cytomegalovirus exposure and HLA in healthy donors. Vbeta (60) and Jbeta (13) primers were used in the PCR. Generated by immunoSEQ multiplex PCR, the TCRdb table keeps only in-frame clones and is missing some. This table holds about 98,000 clones, more than 60% found once. What was sequenced was PBMCs. These receptors were collected from a man in his fifties in good health and CMV-seronegative.

For the CDR3, the DNA is TGCGCCAGCAGCCAAAAAATAGGTCCGCAGGACATTCAGTACTTC. Translated: CASSQKIGPQDIQYF. V gene TRBV4-1 combines with J gene TRBJ2-4; no clear D gene. CDR1 is MGHRA, CDR2 YSYEKL, per germline. The CDR3 length is 15 residues. Trimming pared 2 bases from V and 8 bases from J, leaving 16 bases between.

The gene calls are TRBV7-9 and TRBJ2-3; 8 positions match TRBD2. Trimming cost V 8 bases and J 3 bases; bases outside gene matches: 10. The CDR3 runs to 15 residues. Germline-derived CDR1 and CDR2 are SEHNR and FQNEAQ (reference sequence). The CDR3 coding sequence is TGTGCCAGCCTGACGCCGGGACTAGAGACAGATACGCAGTATTTT. Translating it yields CASLTPGLETDTQYF.

The chain carries TRBV4-1 and TRBJ2-3; TRBD1 aligns across 12 bases. The germline gives CDR1 MGHRA, CDR2 YSYEKL. J was trimmed by 4 bases and V by 5 bases; bases with no gene match: 7. CDR3 length: 16 residues. This CDR3 reads CASSFPGQGAADTQYF. The CDR3 nucleotides are TGCGCCAGCAGCTTCCCGGGACAGGGGGCAGCAGATACGCAGTATTTT.

The chain couples TRBV29-1 to TRBJ2-3, with 12 bases that match TRBD2. With 6 bases clipped from V and 1 base from J, the junction kept 5 bases outside the gene matches. CDR1 and CDR2 (germline): SQVTM, ANQGSEA. The CDR3 sequence is 15 residues long. The CDR3 DNA follows: TGCAGCGTCGCTAGCGGGAGGGCCGGCACAGATACGCAGTATTTT. Amino acids: CSVASGRAGTDTQYF.

CDR3 in DNA: TGCGCCAGCAGCACCGGGCTGCAGGGTCAGCCCCAGCATTTT. This encodes CASSTGLQGQPQHF. The chain carries TRBV5-1 and TRBJ1-5, with D tentatively TRBD1 (5 bases). CDR1 is SGHRS and CDR2 is YFSETQ in the germline V gene. The CDR3 is 14 residues long. With 4 bases removed from V and 6 bases from J, the gap between germline ends came to 14 bases.

The genes are TRBV19 and TRBJ2-5; weak D call: TRBD2 (6 bases). Trimming shortened V by 1 base and J by 5 bases, and 17 bases separated the two germline ends. CDR1 is LNHDA, CDR2 SQIVND, per germline (reference sequence). The length of the CDR3 is 16 residues. In DNA form, the CDR3 reads TGTGCCAGTAGTATAGCATCGGGACTCGAGGGGGAGACCCAGTACTTC. Protein sequence: CASSIASGLEGETQYF.

The rearrangement links TRBV10-3 to TRBJ1-1; 12 bases are a match to TRBD1. The V gene's germline CDR1 is ENHRY and CDR2 SYGVKD. The junction had 12 bases not matched to a gene; V was cut back by 9 bases and J by 7 bases. The CDR3 is made up of 15 amino acids. CDR3 sequence (DNA): TGTGCCATTGACGGGACAGGGGGCTTCGCCCGTGAAGCTTTCTTT. Its translation is CAIDGTGGFAREAFF.

CDR3 in DNA: TGTGCCAGCAGCGTACAGGGGAACACGCACGAGCAGTACTTC. Residues: CASSVQGNTHEQYF. This rearrangement joins TRBV7-2 to TRBJ2-5; 7 nucleotides match TRBD1. The DNA end is more similar to TRBJ2-7, so the J call may be wrong. Germline CDR1 SGHTA, CDR2 FQGNSA. The CDR3 is made up of 14 amino acids.

This rearrangement joins TRBV10-1 to TRBJ2-5, with a weak D call TRBD1 (6 bases). V lost 2 bases and J lost 8, with 15 bases in between. Germline CDR1 reads WNHNN; CDR2 reads SYGVQD (reference sequence). This CDR3 is 14 amino acids long. The CDR3 DNA follows: TGCGCCAGCAGTGAGGGACAGTCCACAGGAACCCAGTACTTC. This codes for CASSEGQSTGTQYF.

V is TRBV7-2 and J is TRBJ2-7; 7 positions agree with TRBD1. This CDR3 is built from 14 residues. Looked up from germline, CDR1 is SGHTA and CDR2 is FQGNSA. The trim removed 7 bases at V and 2 bases at J, leaving 8 bases unmatched. The CDR3 sequence: CASNRDRRTYEQYF. Written as DNA, the CDR3 is TGTGCCAGCAACCGGGACAGACGCACCTACGAGCAGTACTTC.

This clone has a single count. This chain joins TRBV6-6 and TRBJ1-2, with D hard to call. Looked up from germline, CDR1 is MNHNY and CDR2 is SVGAGI (reference sequence). Trimming pared 6 bases from V and 7 bases from J, leaving 12 bases between. The CDR3 covers 12 residues. Written as DNA, the CDR3 is TGTGCCAGCAGCCGTCCTAACAGTGGCTACACCTTC. Protein: CASSRPNSGYTF.

This clone appeared a single time. This sequence joins TRBV11-2 and TRBJ1-1; 9 nucleotides align to TRBD1. This CDR3 has 15 residues. In germline, CDR1 is SGHAT, CDR2 FQNNGV. V was clipped by 4 bases and J by 10 bases; unmatched bases: 13. The CDR3 region is CASSYSGTGNERAFF. The CDR3 DNA is TGTGCCAGCAGCTACTCCGGGACAGGGAACGAAAGAGCTTTCTTT.

J is TRBJ1-1 and V is TRBV9, with D possibly being TRBD1 (5 bases). The V and J ends lost 2 bases and 8 bases respectively, with 22 bases between them. Germline V CDR1 and CDR2: SGDLS, YYNGEE. The CDR3 sequence is 16 residues long. CDR3 loop: CASSVGQGLRSAEAFF. As DNA, the CDR3 is TGTGCCAGCAGCGTGGGGCAAGGGTTGCGGTCCGCCGAAGCTTTCTTT.

V usage is TRBV5-1 and J usage is TRBJ2-7; TRBD2 aligns across 8 bases. The CDR3 runs to 20 residues. J lost 1 base, V lost 2 bases, and 20 bases had no gene match. In germline, CDR1 is SGHRS, CDR2 YFSETQ. The CDR3 sequence: CASSLDTGTRERGVSYEQYF. For the CDR3, the DNA is TGCGCCAGCAGCTTAGATACCGGGACTAGAGAGAGGGGTGTATCCTACGAGCAGTACTTC.

Concerning this clone itself: A junction end diverges from the germline sequence, so it may reflect a read error. The chain joins TRBV11-2 to TRBJ2-7; maybe TRBD2 (6 bases). Germline lookup yields CDR1 SGHAT and CDR2 FQNNGV. CDR3 size: 15 residues. CDR3 region: CANSQLSGVSYEQYF. As DNA, the CDR3 is TGTGCCAACAGCCAACTTTCGGGGGTTTCCTACGAGCAGTACTTC.

The chain carries TRBV2 and TRBJ1-1, with D unclear. The CDR3 has 14 amino acids. Germline values: CDR1 SNHLY, CDR2 FYNNEI. V gave up 5 bases and J gave up 0 bases, with 10 bases separating them. The CDR3 DNA sequence: TGTGCCAGCAGTTATGAACAGTTGAACACTGAAGCTTTCTTT. The encoded protein is CASSYEQLNTEAFF.

Remarks on this clone: At one end, the junction sequence differs from germline, possibly due to a read error. V is TRBV7-9 and J is TRBJ2-7, with D possibly TRBD2 on 7 matching bases. CDR3 length: 15 residues. Germline V gene sequence: CDR1 SEHNR, CDR2 FQNEAQ (reference sequence). The CDR3 DNA reads as TGTTCCAGCAGCTCCCAGGGGACTACCCTTGGCGAGCAGTACTTC. Its protein product is CSSSSQGTTLGEQYF.

This clone appeared once. The V call is TRBV28, the J call TRBJ1-2; D gene uncertain. Germline CDR1 and CDR2: MDHEN and SYDVKM. This CDR3 contains 13 residues. V shed 6 bases and J shed 0 bases, with 8 bases lying between them. The CDR3 spells CASRRLANYGYTF. CDR3 in DNA: TGTGCCAGCAGGAGACTTGCTAACTATGGCTACACCTTC.

In its sample, this clone was seen a few times. J is TRBJ1-5 and V is TRBV18; D is ambiguous. V dropped 3 bases and J dropped 4 bases, with 10 bases sitting between them. The CDR3 is 14 residues long. Germline V gene sequence: CDR1 KGHSH, CDR2 LQKENI. In DNA, the CDR3 is TGTGCCAGCTCACCGTCTGGGCCGAATCAGCCCCAGCATTTT. It codes for CASSPSGPNQPQHF.

In this sample, this clone turned up a few times. CDR3 sequence reads: CASSLSAGANTGELFF. The DNA of the CDR3 is TGTGCCAGCAGCTTATCGGCAGGCGCGAACACCGGGGAGCTGTTTTTT. The V gene is TRBV7-6, the J gene TRBJ2-2; D uncertain. Germline-derived CDR1 and CDR2 are SGHVS and FNYEAQ. The CDR3 runs 16 residues. V was shortened by 2 bases and J by 0 bases, with 10 bases between the two germline ends.

The chain joins TRBV4-1 to TRBJ1-5; unclear D gene. The CDR3 covers 16 residues. Trimming took off 4 bases at V and 0 bases at J, with 13 bases between the two ends. Per germline, CDR1 MGHRA and CDR2 YSYEKL. CDR3 amino acids: CASSPRGEYSNQPQHF. CDR3 DNA: TGCGCCAGCAGCCCTAGAGGAGAGTATAGCAATCAGCCCCAGCATTTT.

This clone was counted a few times. The chain links TRBV2 to TRBJ2-2; 9 nucleotides line up with TRBD2. Germline V lookup: CDR1 SNHLY, CDR2 FYNNEI. The V and J ends lost 4 bases and 6 bases, in that order; junction bases with no gene match: 9. CDR3 length equals 16 residues. The CDR3 here is CASSGEGGGASGELFF. The CDR3 DNA reads as TGTGCCAGCAGTGGGGAGGGCGGGGGGGCCTCCGGGGAGCTGTTTTTT.

A note on this clone: A much larger clone lies one base from this, so it may be a read error. This chain uses TRBV7-3 with TRBJ2-5; D is possibly TRBD2 (7 bases). The germline V gene has CDR1 SGHTA and CDR2 FQGTGA. Between the trimmed V and J ends, which lost 7 bases and 7 bases, there was a span of 13 bases. The CDR3 runs 12 residues. The CDR3, as DNA: TGTGCCAGCAATCCGGGGGGCCTGACCCAGTACTTC. It translates to CASNPGGLTQYF.

The chain links TRBV7-2 to TRBJ2-4, with 9 bases matching TRBD1. The germline CDR1 and CDR2 sequences are SGHTA and FQGNSA. Germline trimming cut 5 bases from V and 3 bases from J; bases unmatched to any gene: 5. The CDR3 sequence is 15 residues long. This CDR3 reads CASSPGQGGKNIQYF. CDR3 DNA sequence: TGTGCCAGCAGCCCGGGACAGGGAGGCAAAAACATTCAGTACTTC.

This chain links TRBV5-1 with TRBJ1-2; 8 nucleotides agree with TRBD1. Looked up from germline, CDR1 is SGHRS and CDR2 is YFSETQ. The CDR3 consists of 14 residues. J gave up 7 bases and V 9 bases, and 14 bases lay outside the gene matches. DNA for the CDR3: TGCGCCACCACAGACCCAGGGGGCGCGTTTGGCTACACCTTC. Its protein is CATTDPGGAFGYTF.

The table lists this clone with a few counts. This chain connects TRBV4-3 to TRBJ1-6; no clear D gene. Germline loops: CDR1 LGHNA, CDR2 YSLEER. CDR3 length: 16 amino acids. Trimming took off 0 bases at V and 11 bases at J, with 17 bases between the two ends. The CDR3 sequence: CASSQDLGPIETPLHF. The CDR3 DNA reads TGCGCCAGCAGCCAAGATTTGGGCCCCATAGAGACACCCCTCCACTTT.

CDR3 nucleotides: TGTGCCAGCAGTTTTGGGACAGGACGCTCACCCCTCCACTTT. Protein sequence: CASSFGTGRSPLHF. The rearrangement joins TRBV27 to TRBJ1-6; 8 nucleotides match TRBD1. Per the germline V gene, CDR1 is MNHEY and CDR2 is SMNVEV (reference sequence). The V and J ends lost 3 bases and 10 bases, in that order; junction bases with no gene match: 5. The CDR3 runs 14 residues.